The sequence of this T cell receptor (beta chain) was determined in a study of blood T cell repertoires in COVID-19. The V and J ends lost 8 bases and 5 bases respectively, with 13 bases between them. CDR3 size: 13 residues. For recovered donors of Cohort 3, there were two negative PCRs, clearance, or symptom resolution. The repertoire was sequenced with immunoSEQ multiplex PCR; TCRdb's copy has only in-frame clones and lacks some. The sample carries 150,000 to 200,000 clones, 70% to 90% recorded once. The sample consisted of PBMCs or T cells enriched from blood (not recorded which). The V call is TRBV12-3 or TRBV12-4, the J call TRBJ2-1, with TRBD1 as a possible D gene (6 bases). The sequence derives from a woman in her fifties or sixties who had recovered from COVID-19. CDR3 sequence reads: CASRRDTNNEQFF. The CDR3, as DNA: TGTGCCAGCCGCCGGGACACAAACAATGAGCAGTTCTTC.